This T cell receptor beta chain was recovered during a study of blood T cell repertoires in COVID-19. Study background: Spain, Italy and the United States supplied samples that represented acute and convalescent COVID-19.

The CDR3 totals 14 residues. CDR1 and CDR2 (germline): LGHNA, YNFKEQ. The ends were cut back, 6 bases at V and 0 bases at J, with 11 bases in the middle. Measured with immunoSEQ multiplex PCR; TCRdb has only the in-frame clones, and not every one. The repertoire has about 68,000 clones, roughly 84% of them found once; the top ten carry more than 3.5%. What was sequenced was peripheral blood. This chain connects TRBV4-2 to TRBJ2-5; D unresolved. This TCR came from a man aged 50 or older with acute or convalescent COVID-19. CDR3 DNA sequence: TGTGCCAGCAGGAACAGTCCGTACCAAGAGACCCAGTACTTC. Amino acid sequence: CASRNSPYQETQYF.